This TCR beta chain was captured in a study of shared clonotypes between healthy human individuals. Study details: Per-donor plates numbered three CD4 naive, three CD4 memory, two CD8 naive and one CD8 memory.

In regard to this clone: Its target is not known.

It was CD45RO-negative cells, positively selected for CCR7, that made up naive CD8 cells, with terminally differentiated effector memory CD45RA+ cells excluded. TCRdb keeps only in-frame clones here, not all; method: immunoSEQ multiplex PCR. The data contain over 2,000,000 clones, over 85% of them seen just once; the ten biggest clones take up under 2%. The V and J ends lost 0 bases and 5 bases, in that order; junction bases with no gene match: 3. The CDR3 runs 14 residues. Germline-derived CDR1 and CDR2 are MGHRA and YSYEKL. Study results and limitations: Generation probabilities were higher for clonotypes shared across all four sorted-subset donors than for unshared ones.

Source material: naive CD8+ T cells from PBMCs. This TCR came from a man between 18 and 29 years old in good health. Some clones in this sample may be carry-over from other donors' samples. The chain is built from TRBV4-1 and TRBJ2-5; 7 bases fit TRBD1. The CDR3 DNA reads TGCGCCAGCAGCCAAGATGGCAGGGGGGAGACCCAGTACTTC. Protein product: CASSQDGRGETQYF.